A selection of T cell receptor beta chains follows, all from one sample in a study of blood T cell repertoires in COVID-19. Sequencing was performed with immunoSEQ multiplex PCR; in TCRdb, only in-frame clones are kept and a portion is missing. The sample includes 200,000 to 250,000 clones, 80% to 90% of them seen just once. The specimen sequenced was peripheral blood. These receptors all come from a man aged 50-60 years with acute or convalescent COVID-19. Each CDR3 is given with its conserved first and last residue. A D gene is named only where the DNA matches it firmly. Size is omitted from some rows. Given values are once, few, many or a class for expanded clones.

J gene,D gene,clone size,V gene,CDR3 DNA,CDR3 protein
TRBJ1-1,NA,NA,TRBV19,TGTGCCAGTACCGCGACGGGGGGGACTGAAGCTTTCTTT,CASTATGGTEAFF
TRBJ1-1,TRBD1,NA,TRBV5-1,TGCGCCAGCAGCTCTGACAGGGGGCTAACTGAAGCTTTCTTT,CASSSDRGLTEAFF
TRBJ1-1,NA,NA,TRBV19,TGTGCCAGTAGTAAGCCCCGGAGTGGTTTCTTT,CASSKPRSGFF
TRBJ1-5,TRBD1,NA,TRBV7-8,TGTGCCAGCAGCTTAGGGGGACAGGCTAGCAATCAGCCCCAGCATTTT,CASSLGGQASNQPQHF
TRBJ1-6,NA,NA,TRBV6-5,TGTGCCAGTCGGGTTTCGGAACAACATAATTCACCCCTCCACTTT,CASRVSEQHNSPLHF
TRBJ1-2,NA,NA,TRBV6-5,TGTGCCAGCAGTTACGCGCGCCAGGCTGGCTATGGCTACACCTTC,CASSYARQAGYGYTF
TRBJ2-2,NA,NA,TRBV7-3,TGTGCCAGCAGCCAGAAAATGGACAGGAACACCGGGGAGCTGTTTTTT,CASSQKMDRNTGELFF
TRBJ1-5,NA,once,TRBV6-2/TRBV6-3,TGTGCCAGCAGTCGAGGGCGGCGGGGTGGAAATCAGCCCCAGCATTTT,CASSRGRRGGNQPQHF
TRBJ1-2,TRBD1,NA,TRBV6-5,TGTGCCAGCAGTTACACGGACAGGCTTCCCTATGGCTACACCTTC,CASSYTDRLPYGYTF
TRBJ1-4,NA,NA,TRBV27,TGTGCCAGCGGCAGGGCCGGCACTAATGAAAAACTGTTTTTT,CASGRAGTNEKLFF
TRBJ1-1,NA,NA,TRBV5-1,TGCGCCAGCACTCCAGGGTCCTTTAGCACTGAAGCTTTCTTT,CASTPGSFSTEAFF
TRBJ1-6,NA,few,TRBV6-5,TGTGCCAGCAGTTTGGCCATTCTTAATTCACCCCTCCACTTT,CASSLAILNSPLHF
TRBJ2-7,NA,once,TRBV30,TGTGCCTGGAGCGGCGCAGGGTGGTCCTACGAGCAGTACTTC,CAWSGAGWSYEQYF
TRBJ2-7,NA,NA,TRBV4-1,TGCGCCAGCAGCCAAATCAGGGGCGACGAGCAGTACTTC,CASSQIRGDEQYF
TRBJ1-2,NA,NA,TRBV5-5,TGTGCCAGCAGCGCACTCTACATCGGTGTAGGGACTGTCTCCTACACCTTC,CASSALYIGVGTVSYTF
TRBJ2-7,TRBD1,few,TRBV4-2,TGTGCCAGCAGCCAAACTACTTCCGGGACAGGGATCTACGAGCAGTACTTC,CASSQTTSGTGIYEQYF
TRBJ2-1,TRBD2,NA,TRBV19,TGTGCCAGTAACGACGGGGGGGCAAGGGATGAGCAGTTCTTC,CASNDGGARDEQFF
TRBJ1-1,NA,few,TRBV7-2,TGTGCCAGCAGCTTAATCAGCTTT,CASSLISF
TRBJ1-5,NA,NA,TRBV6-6,TGTGCCAGCAGTTACGGACTAGGCAGGGCAGAACAGCCCCAGCATTTT,CASSYGLGRAEQPQHF
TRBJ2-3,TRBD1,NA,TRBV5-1,TGCGCCAGCAGTTCTTCTGGGACAGGCACAGATACGCAGTATTTT,CASSSSGTGTDTQYF
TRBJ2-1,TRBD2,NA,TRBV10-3,TGTGCCATCAGCGGGTGGCTAGCGGGGGGGAACAATGAGCAGTTCTTC,CAISGWLAGGNNEQFF
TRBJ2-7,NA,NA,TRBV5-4,TGTGCCAGCAGCTACGACAGAGACTACGAGCAGTACTTC,CASSYDRDYEQYF
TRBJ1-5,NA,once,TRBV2,TGTGCCAGCAGTGAAACGGGGTACGGCCAGCCCCAGCATTTT,CASSETGYGQPQHF
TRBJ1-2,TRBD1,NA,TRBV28,TGTGCCAGCAACCCAGGGGGCGTTGACTATGGCTACACCTTC,CASNPGGVDYGYTF
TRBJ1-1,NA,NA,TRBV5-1,TGCGCCAGCGGTAAAGGGGGTGGGGATACTGAAGCTTTCTTT,CASGKGGGDTEAFF
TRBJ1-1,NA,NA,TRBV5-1,TGCGCCAGCCAGGACCCGGGAATCCCGAACACTGAAGCTTTCTTT,CASQDPGIPNTEAFF
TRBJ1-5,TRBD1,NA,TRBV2,TGTGCCAGCAGCGGACAGGGGGCGATTGACAATCAGCCCCAGCATTTT,CASSGQGAIDNQPQHF
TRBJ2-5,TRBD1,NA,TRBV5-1,TGCGCCAGCAGCCAGACCGCCCGGACAGGGGAAGAGACCCAGTACTTC,CASSQTARTGEETQYF
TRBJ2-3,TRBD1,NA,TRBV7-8,TGTGCCAGCAGCCGACGGGACAGGGAAGATACGCAGTATTTT,CASSRRDREDTQYF
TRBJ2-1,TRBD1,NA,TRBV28,TGTGCCAGCAGTTCCTCGACAGGGGCTTTAGTGCAGTTCTTC,CASSSSTGALVQFF
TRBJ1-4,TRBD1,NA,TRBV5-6,TGTGCCAGCAGCCCCTTACAGGGGAGGCGTGAAAAACTGTTTTTT,CASSPLQGRREKLFF
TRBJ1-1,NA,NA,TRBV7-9,TGTGCCAGCAGCCTCCGGGCCCGGGGGACTGAAGCTTTCTTT,CASSLRARGTEAFF
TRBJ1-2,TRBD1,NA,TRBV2,TGTGCCAGCCGGTTTTCGGGACAGTATGGCTACACCTTC,CASRFSGQYGYTF
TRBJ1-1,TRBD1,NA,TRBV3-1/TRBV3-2,TGTGCCAGCAGCCCTTCAGGGGGGATGGGGGAAGCTTTCTTT,CASSPSGGMGEAFF
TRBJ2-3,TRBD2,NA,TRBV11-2,TGTGCCAGCAGCTTAGTAAGAGCGGGGCGCACAGATACGCAGTATTTT,CASSLVRAGRTDTQYF
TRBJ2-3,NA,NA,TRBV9,TGTGCCAGCAGCGTAGCTACAGGCCGGACGGGCACAGATACGCAGTATTTT,CASSVATGRTGTDTQYF
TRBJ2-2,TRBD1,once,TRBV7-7,TGTGCCAGCAGCCGGGACAGGGGGAACACCGGGGAGCTGTTTTTT,CASSRDRGNTGELFF
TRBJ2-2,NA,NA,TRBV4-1,TGCGCCAGCAGCCAAGCGGTGGACACCGGGGAGCTGTTTTTT,CASSQAVDTGELFF
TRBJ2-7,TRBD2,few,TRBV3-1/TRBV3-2,TGTGCCAGCAGCGTTCGGGGGGACTACGAGCAGTACTTC,CASSVRGDYEQYF
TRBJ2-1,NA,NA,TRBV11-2,TGTGCCAGCAGTTCCGGCGGCGGATCATCCTACAATGAGCAGTTCTTC,CASSSGGGSSYNEQFF